The 24 T cell receptor beta chains given below trace back to one sample, sequenced in a study of T cells after yellow fever vaccination. TCRdb passed the 5' RACE reads through MiXCR, listing each CDR3 protein once. Found here are hundreds of thousands of distinct CDR3 sequences, roughly 4% of them singletons; the top ten hold around 23%. Sequencing was performed on PBMCs, taken 5 days after the yellow fever booster vaccination. All receptors derive from a man aged 18-30 years who received the YFV17D yellow fever vaccine.

This clonotype has more than one count but fewer than ten. The chain recombines TRBV20-1 with TRBJ2-3; 9 bases are shared with TRBD2. The germline CDR1 and CDR2 sequences are DFQATT and SNEGSKA (reference sequence). V gave up 1 base and J gave up 7 bases; unmatched junction bases: 9. This CDR3 spans 15 amino acids. In nucleotides, the CDR3 is TGCAGTGCTAGAGTTCGGTCTAGCGGGGTTAATACGCAGTATTTT. It specifies CSARVRSSGVNTQYF.

The rearrangement joins TRBV27 to TRBJ1-5, with D uncertain. Trimming shortened V by 6 bases and J by 0 bases, and 12 bases separated the two germline ends. This CDR3 comprises 15 residues. Germline CDR1 reads MNHEY; CDR2 reads SMNVEV (reference sequence). The CDR3 protein is CASSPTTYSNQPQHF. For the CDR3, the DNA is TGTGCCAGCAGCCCTACCACATATAGCAATCAGCCCCAGCATTTT.

This clonotype turned up a few times. The chain joins TRBV28 to TRBJ1-2; D is unresolved. There are 12 residues in the CDR3. V lost 2 bases and J 10 bases, leaving 11 bases between the germline ends. CDR1 is MDHEN and CDR2 is SYDVKM in the germline V gene. The CDR3: CASSLRAGHYTF. In nucleotides, the CDR3 is TGTGCCAGCAGTTTAAGGGCAGGTCACTACACCTTC.

This sequence joins TRBV11-2 and TRBJ2-5; D may be TRBD1 or TRBD2 (6 bases each). The CDR3 length is 15 residues. Per the germline V gene, CDR1 is SGHAT and CDR2 is FQNNGV. Trimming pared 5 bases from V and 2 bases from J, leaving 15 bases between. This CDR3 is CASSPTRGRQETQYF. The CDR3 bases are TGTGCCAGCAGCCCGACTCGGGGGCGACAAGAGACCCAGTACTTC.

V and J are TRBV5-1 and TRBJ1-1, with D possibly TRBD1 on 5 matching bases. V gave up 4 bases and J gave up 0 bases, with 13 bases separating them. CDR3 length: 15 residues. Germline loops: CDR1 SGHRS, CDR2 YFSETQ. The CDR3 nucleotides are TGCGCCAGCAGCCCCCCTGACAGAATGAACACTGAAGCTTTCTTT. This encodes CASSPPDRMNTEAFF.

The table lists this clonotype with many counts. The chain links TRBV18 to TRBJ2-7; tentative D call: TRBD1 (6 bases). The germline V gene has CDR1 KGHSH and CDR2 LQKENI. V lost 3 bases, J lost 4 bases, and 19 bases lay in between. CDR3 length equals 16 residues. This CDR3 is CASSPAGAGVLYEQYF. The CDR3 DNA sequence: TGTGCCAGCTCACCGGCTGGGGCAGGGGTGTTGTACGAGCAGTACTTC.

The V gene is TRBV5-1, the J gene TRBJ1-1; tentative D call: TRBD1 (5 bases). Trimming cost V 0 bases and J 1 base, with 10 bases left between them. The CDR3 loop spans 15 amino acids. In germline, CDR1 is SGHRS, CDR2 YFSETQ. The chain's CDR3 is CASSLVGPTNTEAFF. DNA for the CDR3: TGCGCCAGCAGCTTGGTGGGGCCGACGAACACTGAAGCTTTCTTT. The full variable domain, rest sourced from reference TRBV5-1 and TRBJ1-1, is KAGVTQTPRYLIKTRGQQVTLSCSPISGHRSVSWYQQTPGQGLQFLFEYFSETQRNKGNFPGRFSGRQFSNSRSEMNVSTLELGDSALYLCASSLVGPTNTEAFFGQGTRLTVV.

Only a few counts were recorded for this clonotype. The chain has TRBV6-5 and TRBJ2-1; 9 positions agree with TRBD2. The CDR3 totals 15 residues. V shed 2 bases, J shed 8 bases, and the junction held 7 bases outside the gene matches. Germline lookup yields CDR1 MNHEY and CDR2 SVGAGI. The CDR3 region has the DNA TGTGCCAGCAGTTACGGTGCGGGGGGGCAGGATGAGCAGTTCTTC. Its protein product is CASSYGAGGQDEQFF.

The genes are TRBV7-9 and TRBJ2-3; 7 bases map to TRBD2. The CDR3 is 16 residues long. V shed 4 bases and J 0 bases; nucleotides not matched to a gene: 7. Per germline, CDR1 SEHNR and CDR2 FQNEAQ (reference sequence). The CDR3 nucleotides are TGTGCCAGCAGCTCCGGACTAGTCGTAAGCACAGATACGCAGTATTTT. Translating gives CASSSGLVVSTDTQYF.

Details on this clonotype: With a much larger clone just one base away, this may be a read error. The chain uses TRBV12-3 or TRBV12-4 and TRBJ1-1; D remains unclear. This CDR3 has 14 amino acids. Trimming cost V 8 bases and J 3 bases, with 16 bases left between them. The CDR3 coding sequence is TGTGCCAGCGGGAGACATGGGGATTACACTGAAGCTTTCTTT. This encodes CASGRHGDYTEAFF.

The V and J genes are TRBV2 and TRBJ1-2; maybe TRBD1 (5 bases). CDR3 size: 14 residues. The V end lost 5 bases, the J end lost 6 bases, and 16 bases lay between the germline ends. Germline values: CDR1 SNHLY, CDR2 FYNNEI. Here the CDR3 reads CASSSLILGDGYTF. CDR3 nucleotides: TGTGCCAGCAGTTCGCTCATCTTGGGGGATGGCTACACCTTC. The full variable domain, its missing parts supplied by reference TRBV2 and TRBJ1-2, is EPEVTQTPSHQVTQMGQEVILRCVPISNHLYFYWYRQILGQKVEFLVSFYNNEISEKSEIFDDQFSVERPDGSNFTLKIRSTKLEDSAMYFCASSSLILGDGYTFGSGTRLTVV.

This chain uses TRBV5-1 with TRBJ1-4; tentative D call: TRBD1 (6 bases). Germline CDR1 is SGHRS and CDR2 is YFSETQ. Trimming left V 4 bases short and J 5 bases short, with 12 bases between. This CDR3 is built from 14 residues. The CDR3 reads CASSETRGNEKLFF. The CDR3 DNA reads TGCGCCAGCAGCGAAACCAGGGGCAATGAAAAACTGTTTTTT.

This clonotype was observed many times. The J gene is TRBJ2-2, the V gene TRBV6-1; D is perhaps TRBD1 (5 bases). Germline V gene sequence: CDR1 MNHNS, CDR2 SASEGT. V lost 6 bases and J 4 bases, leaving 15 bases between the germline ends. The CDR3 is 15 amino acids. CDR3 residues: CASRPDLQGTGELFF. DNA for the CDR3: TGTGCCAGCAGACCGGACCTCCAGGGCACCGGGGAGCTGTTTTTT.

In its sample, this clonotype was seen many times. The chain has TRBV29-1 and TRBJ2-1, with TRBD1 matching over 9 bases. CDR1 SQVTM and CDR2 ANQGSEA come from the germline V gene. The CDR3 totals 13 residues. V was clipped by 7 bases and J by 4 bases; unmatched bases: 5. Written as DNA, the CDR3 is TGCAGCGGATCCGGGACAGGGTACAATGAGCAGTTCTTC. Translating it yields CSGSGTGYNEQFF.

This clonotype has a handful of counts. The V and J genes are TRBV4-2 and TRBJ2-1, with TRBD2 identical over 7 bases. With 2 bases clipped from V and 15 bases from J, the junction kept 10 bases outside the gene matches. The CDR3 has 13 amino acids. Looked up from germline, CDR1 is LGHNA and CDR2 is YNFKEQ. The CDR3 sequence is CASSQLAGLSMFF. The CDR3 DNA reads as TGTGCCAGCAGCCAATTAGCGGGTCTGTCCATGTTCTTC.

The chain recombines TRBV12-3 or TRBV12-4 with TRBJ2-1; D gene uncertain. Trimming left V 7 bases short and J 5 bases short, with 12 bases between. The CDR3 is 13 amino acids. Here the CDR3 reads CASTEGSDNEQFF. The CDR3 nucleotides are TGTGCCAGCACCGAAGGATCAGACAATGAGCAGTTCTTC.

This clonotype was picked up many times. V is TRBV7-9 and J is TRBJ2-1, with TRBD2 matching over 10 bases. V trimming: 5 bases; J trimming: 7 bases; junction bases outside the gene matches: 14. CDR3 size: 17 residues. Germline CDR1 and CDR2: SEHNR and FQNEAQ (reference sequence). CDR3 protein: CASSHLRGLAGVNEQFF. For the CDR3, the DNA is TGTGCCAGCAGCCACCTGAGGGGGCTAGCGGGGGTGAATGAGCAGTTCTTC. Variable domain in full (rest from reference TRBV7-9 and TRBJ2-1): DTGVSQNPRHKITKRGQNVTFRCDPISEHNRLYWYRQTLGQGPEFLTYFQNEAQLEKSRLLSDRFSAERPKGSFSTLEIQRTEQGDSAMYLCASSHLRGLAGVNEQFFGPGTRLTVL.

About this clonotype itself: Compared with germline, one end of the junction differs, possibly owing to a read error. The V and J genes are TRBV3-1 and TRBJ2-2; D not resolved. There are 14 residues in the CDR3. Germline V lookup: CDR1 LGHDT, CDR2 YNNKEL (reference sequence). The CDR3: CACSQEASWIELFF. The CDR3 DNA is TGTGCCTGCAGCCAAGAAGCCAGTTGGATTGAGCTGTTTTTT.

This clonotype was counted a few times. This chain connects TRBV7-8 to TRBJ1-5; 9 nucleotides line up with TRBD1. This CDR3 has 14 amino acids. Germline CDR1 is SGHVS and CDR2 is FQNEAQ. The ends lost 4 bases at V and 4 bases at J; junction bases unmatched: 2. The CDR3 reads CASSSDRGNQPQHF. CDR3 DNA sequence: TGTGCCAGCAGCTCGGACAGGGGAAATCAGCCCCAGCATTTT.

This clonotype was seen a few times. The CDR3 nucleotides read TGTGCCAGCAGGCGGGGCTATGGCTACACCTTC. It encodes CASRRGYGYTF. The rearrangement links TRBV27 to TRBJ1-2; D is ambiguous. Germline-derived CDR1 and CDR2 are MNHEY and SMNVEV (reference sequence). The CDR3 loop spans 11 amino acids. V gave up 6 bases and J gave up 4 bases, with 6 bases separating them.

This clonotype was counted ten times or more. The V call is TRBV9, the J call TRBJ2-2; TRBD2 might be the D (6 bases). From germline, CDR1 is SGDLS and CDR2 YYNGEE. Trimming took 4 bases from V and 0 from J, leaving 16 bases between them. This CDR3 has 17 residues. The CDR3 is CASSSGGVPANTGELFF. The CDR3 DNA reads as TGTGCCAGCAGCTCAGGCGGGGTTCCTGCGAACACCGGGGAGCTGTTTTTT.

This clonotype was observed many times. The rearrangement uses TRBV7-2 and TRBJ2-1, with a weak D call TRBD1 (6 bases). Germline CDR1 and CDR2: SGHTA and FQGNSA. Trimming took off 5 bases at V and 10 bases at J, with 18 bases between the two ends. The CDR3 has 14 amino acids. The CDR3 region is CASSPKSGRGEQFF. The CDR3 DNA reads TGTGCCAGCAGCCCTAAAAGCGGAAGGGGGGAGCAGTTCTTC.

The gene calls are TRBV5-4 and TRBJ2-5, with D possibly being TRBD1 or TRBD2 (5 bases each). CDR3 length: 15 residues. V was cut by 1 base and J by 3 bases, with 13 bases left in between. CDR1 is SGHNT and CDR2 is YYREEE in the germline V gene (reference sequence). The CDR3 protein is CASSLIGTGKETQYF. Here the CDR3 DNA reads TGTGCCAGCAGCTTGATCGGGACCGGAAAAGAGACCCAGTACTTC.

The chain combines TRBV6-2 or TRBV6-3 with TRBJ2-1, with D possibly called TRBD1 or TRBD2 (6 bases each). Germline V lookup: CDR1 MNHEY, CDR2 SVGEGT. The V end lost 2 bases, the J end lost 9 bases, and 20 bases lay between the germline ends. This CDR3 has 16 amino acids. CDR3: CASSYPKGGLGGEQFF. As DNA, the CDR3 is TGTGCCAGCAGTTACCCGAAGGGGGGCCTGGGGGGTGAGCAGTTCTTC.